A single sample gave rise to the 27 T cell receptor beta chains below, sequenced in a study of PD-1 blockade in classical Hodgkin lymphoma. Produced via immunoSEQ multiplex PCR; TCRdb's table is partial and in-frame only. The sample consists of about 25,000 clones, roughly three quarters of them appearing once. There was relapse after autologous stem cell transplantation in every patient, and there was variation in brentuximab vedotin exposure. The source was peripheral blood mononuclear cells (PBMCs), collected at baseline. These receptor sequences come from a human donor with classical Hodgkin lymphoma.

The sample holds a few counts of this clone. The CDR3 region is CASSFGGNTGELFF. Written as DNA, the CDR3 is TGTGCCAGCAGCTTCGGAGGGAACACCGGGGAGCTGTTTTTT. This chain joins TRBV5-4 and TRBJ2-2; D might be TRBD2 (5 bases). The CDR3 loop spans 14 amino acids. Looked up from germline, CDR1 is SGHNT and CDR2 is YYREEE (reference sequence). V gave up 2 bases and J gave up 1 base, with 6 bases separating them.

The gene calls are TRBV10-1 and TRBJ2-7; the D call may be TRBD1 or TRBD2 (5 bases each). Trimming cost V 5 bases and J 3 bases, with 11 bases left between them. The CDR3 loop spans 13 amino acids. Germline V gives CDR1 WNHNN, CDR2 SYGVQD (reference sequence). CDR3: CASSPGPSYEQYF. For the CDR3, the DNA is TGCGCCAGCAGTCCGGGACCGAGCTACGAGCAGTACTTC.

The genes are TRBV11-2 and TRBJ1-4; 7 bases agree with TRBD1. CDR1 SGHAT and CDR2 FQNNGV come from the germline V gene. The V and J ends lost 6 bases and 2 bases, in that order; junction bases with no gene match: 3. This CDR3 has 14 residues. The CDR3 bases are TGTGCCAGCAGGAGGGGGCCTACTAATGAAAAACTGTTTTTT. Protein product: CASRRGPTNEKLFF.

The chain links TRBV7-3 to TRBJ2-3, with 8 bases that match TRBD2. Germline loops: CDR1 SGHTA, CDR2 FQGTGA. With 3 bases clipped from V and 4 bases from J, the junction kept 9 bases outside the gene matches. The CDR3 covers 16 residues. The chain's CDR3 is CASSFLGGGIADTQYF. CDR3 DNA sequence: TGTGCCAGCAGCTTCCTGGGCGGGGGGATCGCAGATACGCAGTATTTT.

The chain carries TRBV21-1 and TRBJ1-6; TRBD1, as called in the table, went unchecked against the DNA. TRBV21-1 constitutes a pseudogene. The CDR3 consists of 21 residues. CDR3 loop: CASSKPTHRQGAGSYNSPLHF. CDR3 DNA sequence: TGTGCCAGCAGCAAGCCAACACACAGACAGGGGGCAGGATCCTATAATTCACCCCTCCACTTT.

This chain joins TRBV7-9 and TRBJ1-4, with D unclear. Per germline, CDR1 SEHNR and CDR2 FQNEAQ (reference sequence). This CDR3 spans 13 amino acids. V lost 3 bases and J lost 7, with 9 bases in between. The CDR3 DNA sequence: TGTGCCAGCAGCTTTTACGGGCCTGAAAAACTGTTTTTT. Protein product: CASSFYGPEKLFF.

CDR3 sequence (DNA): TGTGCCAGCAGCTTGTATACAGGAGGGGCCACCGGGGAGCTGTTTTTT. As protein: CASSLYTGGATGELFF. The chain joins TRBV5-6 to TRBJ2-2; maybe TRBD2 (6 bases). CDR1 and CDR2 from the germline V gene are SGHDT and YYEEEE. Trimming left V 1 base short and J 4 bases short, with 14 bases between. This CDR3 has 16 residues. The full variable domain, completed using reference TRBV5-6 and TRBJ2-2, is DAGVTQSPTHLIKTRGQQVTLRCSPKSGHDTVSWYQQALGQGPQFIFQYYEEEERQRGNFPDRFSGHQFPNYSSELNVNALLLGDSALYLCASSLYTGGATGELFFGEGSRLTVL.

This clone showed up just once. The V call is TRBV10-3, the J call TRBJ1-2; D unresolved. In germline, CDR1 is ENHRY, CDR2 SYGVKD. The V and J ends lost 10 bases and 1 base respectively, with 7 bases between them. This CDR3 has 11 amino acids. DNA for the CDR3: TGTGCCACCACCAATAACTATGGCTACACCTTC. The encoded protein is CATTNNYGYTF.

The chain carries TRBV9 and TRBJ2-7, with 8 bases fitting TRBD2. Trimming at V came to 3 bases and at J to 0 bases, leaving 2 bases not matched to a gene. Germline V gene lookup returns CDR1 SGDLS and CDR2 YYNGEE. This CDR3 has 14 amino acids. The CDR3 DNA sequence: TGTGCCAGCAGCGCGGGGGGGAGCTCCTACGAGCAGTACTTC. Translation: CASSAGGSSYEQYF.

The chain uses TRBV7-6 and TRBJ2-1; the D gene is possibly TRBD1 (6 bases). CDR3 length: 12 residues. V was trimmed by 4 bases and J by 10 bases, leaving 11 bases between them. Germline V gene sequence: CDR1 SGHVS, CDR2 FNYEAQ. The CDR3 DNA sequence: TGTGCCAGCAGCTACGGGACATCGGAGCAGTTCTTC. This encodes CASSYGTSEQFF.

This rearrangement joins TRBV27 to TRBJ1-2, with D possibly TRBD1 on 6 matching bases. Germline V gene data show CDR1 as MNHEY and CDR2 as SMNVEV (reference sequence). The CDR3 runs 16 residues. With 5 bases removed from V and 6 bases from J, the gap between germline ends came to 22 bases. Here the CDR3 reads CASSQGASGTTDGYTF. DNA of the CDR3: TGTGCCAGCAGTCAAGGGGCTTCCGGGACAACCGATGGCTACACCTTC.

The chain employs TRBV29-1 and TRBJ2-7; D is possibly TRBD1 (5 bases). There are 13 residues in the CDR3. The germline V gene has CDR1 SQVTM and CDR2 ANQGSEA. V was shortened by 0 bases and J by 2 bases, with 8 bases between the two germline ends. CDR3 residues: CSVEEDSTYEQYF. The CDR3 nucleotides are TGCAGCGTTGAAGAAGACAGTACCTACGAGCAGTACTTC.

This clone was seen a few times. The V gene is TRBV27, the J gene TRBJ2-4, with 9 bases that match TRBD1. The V segment lost 5 bases and the J segment 1 base; nucleotides outside the gene matches: 9. CDR3 length equals 17 residues. Germline V gene lookup returns CDR1 MNHEY and CDR2 SMNVEV (reference sequence). CDR3 DNA: TGTGCCAGCAGTGCGACCGGGACAGGGTTCGCCAAAAACATTCAGTACTTC. As protein: CASSATGTGFAKNIQYF.

This clone is medium-sized by share. The chain combines TRBV5-6 with TRBJ2-7; D gene ambiguous. The germline gives CDR1 SGHDT, CDR2 YYEEEE. The CDR3 has 15 amino acids. The germline V and J ends were trimmed by 2 bases and 1 base, with 13 bases remaining between them. CDR3 in amino acids: CASSLGPGSSYEQYF. The CDR3 coding sequence is TGTGCCAGCAGCTTAGGGCCCGGCAGTTCCTACGAGCAGTACTTC.

The chain combines TRBV7-2 with TRBJ2-3; TRBD1 is a possible D gene (6 bases). This CDR3 comprises 13 residues. Germline-derived CDR1 and CDR2 are SGHTA and FQGNSA. V gave up 5 bases and J gave up 7 bases, with 13 bases separating them. The CDR3 nucleotides are TGTGCCAGCAGCACCCCCGGGACAAATACGCAGTATTTT. As protein: CASSTPGTNTQYF.

This clone came up once. The V gene is TRBV28, the J gene TRBJ1-4; D possibly corresponds to TRBD1 (5 bases). The germline CDR1 and CDR2 sequences are MDHEN and SYDVKM. The CDR3 is 16 amino acids. The V gene lost 5 bases and the J gene lost 7 bases, with 20 bases spanning the gap. The CDR3 DNA is TGTGCCAGCAGTCCCAGAGGACAAGTCAGGACTGAAAAACTGTTTTTT. This encodes CASSPRGQVRTEKLFF.

The CDR3 DNA reads as TGCAGCGTGAGGACAAATGGCTACACCTTC. It is translated as CSVRTNGYTF. V is TRBV29-1 and J is TRBJ1-2; possible D gene TRBD1, 5 bases. V was shortened by 6 bases and J by 6 bases, with 8 bases between the two germline ends. This CDR3 spans 10 amino acids. CDR1 is SQVTM, CDR2 ANQGSEA, per germline.

V is TRBV9 and J is TRBJ2-1; 11 positions agree with TRBD2. Germline trimming cut 0 bases from V and 8 bases from J; bases unmatched to any gene: 13. Germline values: CDR1 SGDLS, CDR2 YYNGEE. The CDR3 is made up of 18 amino acids. The CDR3 DNA reads TGTGCCAGCAGCGTAGAAGGTCATACTAGCGGGGGTGGAGATGAGCAGTTCTTC. Protein sequence: CASSVEGHTSGGGDEQFF.

This clone has just a few counts. The rearrangement uses TRBV19 and TRBJ2-3; D call uncertain. Germline V lookup: CDR1 LNHDA, CDR2 SQIVND (reference sequence). CDR3 length: 13 amino acids. V lost 3 bases and J lost 5, with 9 bases in between. The chain's CDR3 is CASSMVFLDTQYF. In nucleotides, the CDR3 is TGTGCCAGTAGTATGGTGTTTCTAGATACGCAGTATTTT.

This chain links TRBV30 with TRBJ2-7; maybe TRBD2 (7 bases). V was cut by 2 bases and J by 4 bases, with 9 bases left in between. This CDR3 is 12 amino acids long. Germline values: CDR1 GTSNPN, CDR2 SVGIG (reference sequence). CDR3: CAWSRGGYEQYF. The CDR3 DNA reads as TGTGCCTGGAGTAGGGGGGGGTACGAGCAGTACTTC.

The chain has TRBV7-9 and TRBJ2-7, with 13 bases that match TRBD2. The length of the CDR3 is 15 residues. Per the germline V gene, CDR1 is SEHNR and CDR2 is FQNEAQ (reference sequence). The V and J ends lost 5 bases and 4 bases, in that order; junction bases with no gene match: 5. CDR3 residues: CASSLTSGGPYEQYF. In DNA form, the CDR3 reads TGTGCCAGCAGCCTGACTAGCGGGGGGCCTTACGAGCAGTACTTC.

The V call is TRBV4-1, the J call TRBJ2-2; no firm D call. The CDR3 is made up of 12 amino acids. From germline, CDR1 is MGHRA and CDR2 YSYEKL. Trimming took off 3 bases at V and 4 bases at J, with 3 bases between the two ends. For the CDR3, the DNA is TGCGCCAGCAGCCATGTCACCGGGGAGCTGTTTTTT. Encoded protein: CASSHVTGELFF.

This clone has only a few counts. This chain uses TRBV14 with TRBJ2-7; D is undetermined. Per germline, CDR1 SGHDN and CDR2 FVKESK. With 3 bases removed from V and 6 bases from J, the gap between germline ends came to 9 bases. The CDR3 consists of 12 residues. The CDR3 coding sequence is TGTGCCAGCAGCCAGCGGCAATCCGAGCAGTACTTC. This gives the protein CASSQRQSEQYF.

This chain connects TRBV2 to TRBJ1-2; D unresolved. The V end lost 0 bases, the J end lost 8 bases, and 16 bases lay between the germline ends. This CDR3 has 15 amino acids. The germline V gene encodes CDR1 SNHLY and CDR2 FYNNEI. CDR3 sequence (DNA): TGTGCCAGCAGTGAAGCGCTCCCTAACCTCAGGGGCTACACCTTC. Translated, it gives CASSEALPNLRGYTF.

V is TRBV6-5 and J is TRBJ1-1; D is ambiguous. This CDR3 has 14 residues. The V gene's germline CDR1 is MNHEY and CDR2 SVGAGI. V shed 0 bases and J shed 11 bases, with 16 bases lying between them. The CDR3 DNA is TGTGCCAGCAGTTACTCTAGTTTCATCGATGGGGCTTTCTTT. Its translation: CASSYSSFIDGAFF.

Comments on this clone: This CDR3 is also generated by other DNA sequences in the sample. The gene calls are TRBV9 and TRBJ2-1, with 8 bases identical to TRBD2. Trimming removed 0 bases from V and 4 bases from J; junction bases left unmatched: 9. This CDR3 is built from 17 residues. Germline CDR1 is SGDLS and CDR2 is YYNGEE. The CDR3 nucleotides are TGTGCCAGCAGCGTAGGGGGGAGCGGGGGTGCTTACAATGAGCAGTTCTTC. This translates into CASSVGGSGGAYNEQFF.

The rearrangement links TRBV5-6 to TRBJ1-2; a weak D match, TRBD1 (6 bases). Per the germline V gene, CDR1 is SGHDT and CDR2 is YYEEEE. The CDR3 has 16 amino acids. V shed 3 bases and J shed 6 bases, with 21 bases lying between them. Here the CDR3 reads CASSYPTIDRLDGYTF. The DNA for the CDR3 is TGTGCCAGCAGCTACCCGACCATTGACAGGCTGGATGGCTACACCTTC.